A selection of T cell receptor beta chains follows, all from one sample in a study of shared clonotypes between healthy human individuals. The protocol was immunoSEQ multiplex PCR, while the TCRdb copy is restricted to in-frame clones and leaves out a portion. The sample holds a few million clones, more than 90% seen once. Sequenced material: naive CD4+ T cells sorted from blood. All receptors come from a man aged 18 to 30 in good health. Each CDR3 is given with its conserved first and last residue. Fields, in order: V gene, D gene, J gene, clone size, CDR3 protein, CDR3 DNA. A D gene is named only where the DNA matches it firmly. Clone size appears in some rows only: once, few, many, or a class for an expanded clone.

TRBV5-1	NA	TRBJ1-2	NA	CASSLGASGVTNYGYTF	TGCGCCAGCAGCTTGGGCGCTTCTGGGGTAACTAACTATGGCTACACCTTC
TRBV30	TRBD2	TRBJ2-5	NA	CAWSVLFGWGGQETQYF	TGTGCCTGGAGTGTACTCTTCGGTTGGGGGGGGCAAGAGACCCAGTACTTC
TRBV7-9	NA	TRBJ2-3	NA	CATEGTDTQYF	TGTGCCACCGAGGGCACAGATACGCAGTATTTT
TRBV30	NA	TRBJ1-2	NA	CAWSAGLNYGYTF	TGTGCCTGGTCCGCGGGATTAAACTATGGCTACACCTTC
TRBV7-6	NA	TRBJ2-2	NA	CASSFGHLNGELFF	TGTGCCAGCAGCTTCGGACACCTGAACGGGGAGCTGTTTTTT
TRBV18	NA	TRBJ2-1	NA	CASSPPSVNEQFF	TGTGCCAGCTCACCACCGTCGGTGAATGAGCAGTTCTTC
TRBV21-1	NA	TRBJ1-1	NA	CASSKSPNTEAFF	TGTGCCAGCAGCAAGAGCCCCAACACTGAAGCTTTCTTT
TRBV30	NA	TRBJ2-2	NA	CAWSSGLNTGELFF	TGTGCCTGGAGTTCCGGACTTAACACCGGGGAGCTGTTTTTT
TRBV19	TRBD2	TRBJ2-4	NA	CASSMVAGALADIQYF	TGTGCCAGTAGTATGGTAGCGGGAGCTTTAGCGGACATTCAGTACTTC
TRBV2	NA	TRBJ2-7	once	CAGMGWDSYEQYF	TGTGCCGGTATGGGGTGGGATTCCTACGAGCAGTACTTC
TRBV9	TRBD2	TRBJ2-1	NA	CASSRGTSGGYYNEQFF	TGTGCCAGCAGCAGAGGGACTAGCGGGGGTTATTACAATGAGCAGTTCTTC
TRBV4-1	NA	TRBJ1-2	NA	CASSQETGYGYTF	TGCGCCAGCAGCCAAGAGACAGGATATGGCTACACCTTC
TRBV27	NA	TRBJ2-7	NA	CASSLGSGGAYEQYF	TGTGCCAGCAGCCTAGGATCGGGGGGCGCCTACGAGCAGTACTTC
TRBV7-9	NA	TRBJ2-1	NA	CASSLAASGTSSSYNEQFF	TGTGCCAGCAGCTTAGCGGCGAGCGGGACATCAAGCTCCTACAATGAGCAGTTCTTC
TRBV6-6	NA	TRBJ1-1	NA	CASSYAARAFF	TGTGCCAGCAGTTACGCCGCCCGGGCTTTCTTT
TRBV7-9	TRBD1	TRBJ1-1	NA	CASSYPGGSAFTEAFF	TGTGCCAGCAGCTACCCAGGGGGGTCGGCGTTTACTGAAGCTTTCTTT
TRBV5-5	TRBD2	TRBJ2-7	NA	CASSLRAGGSEQYF	TGTGCCAGCAGCTTGCGAGCGGGAGGGTCCGAGCAGTACTTC
TRBV5-1	NA	TRBJ2-1	NA	CASSLALADYNEQFF	TGCGCCAGCAGCTTGGCTCTAGCAGACTACAATGAGCAGTTCTTC
TRBV27	TRBD1	TRBJ2-7	NA	CASSFWGRQGDSYEQYF	TGTGCCAGCAGTTTTTGGGGCCGACAGGGGGACTCCTACGAGCAGTACTTC
TRBV19	TRBD2	TRBJ2-1	NA	CASTFTSGRGNEQFF	TGTGCCAGTACTTTCACTAGCGGGAGAGGTAATGAGCAGTTCTTC
TRBV10-1	NA	TRBJ2-7	NA	CASSPGRNYEQYF	TGCGCCAGCAGCCCTGGACGTAACTACGAGCAGTACTTC
TRBV4-1	NA	TRBJ1-1	NA	CASSQDIRITEAFF	TGCGCCAGCAGCCAAGATATCAGGATTACTGAAGCTTTCTTT
TRBV5-1	NA	TRBJ2-1	NA	CASSLVGEGREQFF	TGCGCCAGCAGCTTGGTAGGTGAGGGGCGTGAGCAGTTCTTC
TRBV5-1	NA	TRBJ2-6	NA	CASSLQGTGANVLTF	TGCGCCAGCAGCTTACAGGGCACTGGGGCCAACGTCCTGACTTTC
TRBV7-6	NA	TRBJ1-2	NA	CASSPQGPPLNYGYTF	TGTGCCAGCAGCCCCCAGGGGCCCCCCTTAAACTATGGCTACACCTTC
TRBV5-1	TRBD1	TRBJ2-2	NA	CASSAAGTGSTGELFF	TGCGCCAGCAGCGCCGCCGGGACAGGGAGTACCGGGGAGCTGTTTTTT
TRBV5-4	TRBD1	TRBJ2-5	NA	CASSWPDRARGETQYF	TGTGCCAGCAGCTGGCCGGACAGGGCCAGGGGAGAGACCCAGTACTTC
TRBV28	TRBD1	TRBJ2-3	NA	CASSFIGTGVRSTDTQYF	TGTGCCAGCAGTTTTATCGGGACAGGGGTAAGAAGCACAGATACGCAGTATTTT
TRBV13	NA	TRBJ1-3	NA	CASSPSGWEPGNTIYF	TGTGCCAGCAGCCCAAGTGGCTGGGAACCTGGAAACACCATATATTTT
TRBV7-9	NA	TRBJ2-3	NA	CASSLVTMGTQYF	TGTGCCAGCAGCTTAGTAACGATGGGTACGCAGTATTTT
TRBV27	NA	TRBJ2-2	NA	CASSPPGYGELFF	TGTGCCAGCAGTCCCCCGGGTTATGGGGAGCTGTTTTTT
TRBV10-2	NA	TRBJ1-4	NA	CASSTGYNEKLFF	TGCGCCAGCAGTACAGGATATAATGAAAAACTGTTTTTT
TRBV27	TRBD1	TRBJ2-7	NA	CASSKLDRVGYEQYF	TGTGCCAGCAGCAAATTGGACAGGGTTGGTTACGAGCAGTACTTC
TRBV6-5	NA	TRBJ1-1	NA	CASSHLGTSGAEAFF	TGTGCCAGCAGTCATCTCGGGACAAGTGGCGCTGAAGCTTTCTTT
TRBV28	NA	TRBJ1-3	NA	CASSLAQGLSGGNTIYF	TGTGCCAGCAGTTTAGCCCAGGGGCTCTCTGGAGGAAACACCATATATTTT
TRBV7-2	NA	TRBJ2-5	NA	CASSLAVGVQETQYF	TGTGCCAGCAGCTTAGCGGTGGGGGTCCAGGAGACCCAGTACTTC
TRBV7-8	NA	TRBJ2-5	NA	CASSPMLGAGQETQYF	TGTGCCAGCAGCCCAATGTTGGGGGCAGGACAAGAGACCCAGTACTTC
TRBV10-3	TRBD1	TRBJ1-4	NA	CAISESGTGQEKLFF	TGTGCCATCAGTGAGTCCGGGACAGGCCAAGAAAAACTGTTTTTT
TRBV9	NA	TRBJ2-7	NA	CASSVDGASANEQYF	TGTGCCAGCAGCGTAGATGGGGCTAGCGCAAACGAGCAGTACTTC
TRBV5-1	TRBD1	TRBJ1-4	few	CASSLDRGNEKLFF	TGCGCCAGCAGCTTGGACAGGGGAAATGAAAAACTGTTTTTT
TRBV19	NA	TRBJ1-2	NA	CASSIKSRYTF	TGTGCCAGTAGTATCAAGTCGCGCTACACCTTC
TRBV7-2	TRBD2	TRBJ2-5	NA	CASRKGGGAFQETQYF	TGTGCCAGCAGGAAGGGCGGGGGGGCCTTCCAAGAGACCCAGTACTTC
TRBV5-4	NA	TRBJ2-7	NA	CASSFRTLPYEQYF	TGTGCCAGCAGCTTCCGGACTCTGCCCTACGAGCAGTACTTC
TRBV5-6	TRBD1	TRBJ2-7	NA	CASSLRRTGGSYEQYF	TGTGCCAGCAGCTTACGCCGGACAGGGGGCTCTTACGAGCAGTACTTC
TRBV10-1	NA	TRBJ1-6	NA	CASSDDLDSPLHF	TGCGCCAGCAGTGATGACTTAGATTCACCCCTCCACTTT
TRBV6-5	NA	TRBJ1-6	few	CASRRRIGDSPLHF	TGTGCCAGCAGGCGGAGGATCGGGGATTCACCCCTCCACTTT
TRBV6-5	NA	TRBJ2-2	NA	CASNLGQSNTGELFF	TGTGCCAGCAACCTAGGACAGTCGAACACCGGGGAGCTGTTTTTT
TRBV6-5	TRBD2	TRBJ2-3	NA	CASSPWTSGATQYF	TGTGCCAGCAGTCCTTGGACTAGCGGCGCTACGCAGTATTTT
TRBV27	NA	TRBJ1-1	NA	CASTSHQGAEAFF	TGTGCCAGCACCTCCCATCAGGGTGCTGAAGCTTTCTTT
TRBV5-1	NA	TRBJ1-2	NA	CASSLNSGEDGYTF	TGCGCCAGCAGCTTGAATTCGGGGGAAGATGGCTACACCTTC